This TCR beta chain came from a study of technical replicates of blood from four donors. The assay was immunoSEQ multiplex PCR, and TCRdb's table has in-frame clones only and misses some. The sample lists under 95,000 clones; 91% were seen once. V lost 4 bases, J lost 4 bases, and 2 bases stayed unmatched. In germline, CDR1 is SGHKS, CDR2 YYEKEE (reference sequence). This CDR3 has 13 amino acids. The receptor was isolated from a human donor in good health. Some clones in this sample may be carry-over from other donors' samples. The V and J genes are TRBV5-5 and TRBJ1-1, with 9 positions matching TRBD1. Sequenced: T cells isolated from PBMCs. The CDR3 sequence: CASSTTGGTEAFF. Here the CDR3 DNA reads TGTGCCAGCAGCACGACAGGGGGCACTGAAGCTTTCTTT.